This entry concerns a single T cell receptor beta chain. The antigen remains undetermined. This sample is part of a study of post-analysis software for immune sequencing data. Tagging with unique molecular identifiers was a feature of the TCR beta cDNA libraries. Via MiXCR, TCRdb re-called the PCR reads, giving one row per CDR3 protein. Of some 890,000 distinct CDR3 sequences detected, about 57% appear once; the ten largest clones hold about 4.5%. Germline trimming cut 2 bases from V and 3 bases from J; bases unmatched to any gene: 6. The V gene's germline CDR1 is DFQATT and CDR2 SNEGSKA (reference sequence). The CDR3 extends over 15 amino acids. The study, taken as a whole, reports: The normalized Chao1 diversity of multiple sclerosis patients was significantly lower than that of controls. A few TRBV segments (TRBV5-6, TRBV5-1 and TRBV20-1 among them) occurred more frequently in patients than in controls.

The clonotype comes from a girl aged 5-17 years with multiple sclerosis. The J gene is TRBJ1-1, the V gene TRBV20-1, with 10 positions matching TRBD1. The specimen sequenced was blood. The CDR3 loop is CSARRGTGVDTEAFF. In nucleotides, the CDR3 is TGCAGTGCTAGACGGGGGACAGGGGTGGACACTGAAGCTTTCTTT.